This TCR beta chain stems from a study of CD8+ T cells in alopecia areata (dated 2018 in TCRdb). A note on the overall study: Treated patients were enrolled in an open-label pilot trial of oral tofacitinib at 5 to 10 mg twice daily for moderate-to-severe alopecia areata. Tofacitinib was administered for 6 to 18 months, and 6 months of follow-up off drug were then conducted to assess delayed response and recurrence. In treated patients, disease severity was measured using the SALT score, which gives the percentage of scalp surface area affected. In both human patients and the C3H/HeJ mouse model, the study applied high-throughput TCRbeta sequencing to look at T cell clonal expansion in alopecia areata. On the human side, TCRbeta sequencing was run on scalp tissue and on sorted CD4+ and CD8+ peripheral blood T cells from healthy controls and from alopecia areata patients with either patchy or totalis/universalis disease. Patients on tofacitinib were biopsied at baseline and after 4 and 24 weeks of treatment, and several of the patients also had a later scalp biopsy. Scalp clonality was compared across normal scalp (n=4), patchy alopecia areata scalp (n=8), and alopecia totalis/universalis scalp (n=8). The RNA source kit depended on sample type: the PAXgene miRNA kit for fixed scalp, the miRNeasy kit for PBMCs, and the RNeasy kit for mouse skin. immunoSEQ multiplex PCR using 35 Vbeta forward primers and 13 Jbeta reverse primers was used to amplify TCRbeta CDR3 regions. The full study reports these points: Resident alphabeta T cells in normal human skin are also sequenced, complicating scalp TCR repertoire analysis, unlike mouse skin dominated by gammadelta T cells. Shared TCR sequences between patients were less evident than in mice, which may be partly attributable to HLA diversity in the patient population. Scalp clonality and the number of expanded CD8+ clones among the top 100 scalp clones were significantly decreased by tofacitinib. The treated cohort was small, with a single nonresponder, so links between baseline CD8+ expansion and response need larger studies. Compared with normal scalp, lesional scalp had higher clonality and more expanded CD8+ clones, particularly in alopecia totalis/universalis, a pattern that suggests antigenic drive. Many expanded lesional clones persisted in scalp and blood during tofacitinib treatment, which may partly explain relapse after stopping treatment.

With respect to this clone: No antigen is known for it. The sample holds no much larger clone one base away, and base qualities are not on file.

The CDR3 sequence holds 13 residues, the cysteine and phenylalanine included. Just the 39-base CDR3 DNA is kept, in frame starting at base 1. Clipping removes 9 bases from V and 2 bases from J, with 7 as the unmatched junction base count. CDR1 and CDR2 are read off the germline V gene as SNHLY and FYNNEI. The receptor library was made with the immunoSEQ multiplex PCR assay. RNA was extracted from all samples and reverse transcribed into cDNA as template for TCR sequencing. SuperScript III was used for first-strand cDNA synthesis, primed with a 2:1 mix of oligo-dT and random hexamers. A synthetic immune receptor repertoire was used to gauge amplification bias, and whatever bias remained was removed computationally. Regarding the original processing steps: Raw reads were preprocessed to remove errors, and CDR3 was defined by IMGT conventions from the conserved cysteine to phenylalanine. To get clonality, Shannon entropy was normalized by log2 of the number of productive unique TCRs and the result was subtracted from 1. Whether each scalp clone was CD4 or CD8 was inferred by checking scalp TCRbeta sequences against the CD4 and CD8 repertoires from sorted blood. The clones in this table, taken by TCRdb from immuneACCESS, are in-frame only. Not every clone is retained; where verified, under half of the shortfall comes from an unresolved V gene, and the cause of the rest is unknown. The V and J calls and clone size come from that table; D and trimming were worked out from the DNA. A total of about 260,000 clones appear in this sample, 45% to 70% of them only once. Clones ranked in the top ten supply 0.8% to 1% of the sample.

The treatment or condition label, as the study defines it: oral pan-JAK inhibitor, 5-10 mg twice daily. Lesional scalp punch biopsies and peripheral blood were collected from alopecia areata patients. PBMCs were isolated by density centrifugation and stained for CD3, CD4 and CD8, after which CD4+ and CD8+ T cells were sorted on a FACSAria. This TCR came from a human donor with alopecia areata. This receptor chain uses TRBV2 and TRBJ2-7; 7 bases in the junction line up with TRBD2. This sample comprised CD4+ T cells sorted from blood, obtained between weeks 51 and 52, from a patient treated with tofacitinib. The nucleotide sequence reads TGTGCCAGTTTAGCGGGCGCAGCCTACGAGCAGTACTTC. Its translation is CASLAGAAYEQYF.